A single sample gave rise to the 20 T cell receptor beta chains below, sequenced in a study of prognosis after radiotherapy for stage I lung cancer. The genomic DNA TCR beta CDR3 region underwent two rounds of multiplex PCR. First-round PCR used primers specific to each TRBV and TRBJ gene. TCRdb re-called the multiplex PCR reads through MiXCR, storing one row per CDR3 protein. The sample shows 31,000 or so distinct CDR3 sequences, about 40% of them seen only once. The sample in question was PBMCs, obtained before or after stereotactic body radiation therapy (not recorded which). The origin of the receptors is a donor at least 50 years old with non-small cell lung cancer.

The table lists this clonotype with many counts. The chain employs TRBV5-1 and TRBJ1-1; 7 bases fit TRBD1. The germline gives CDR1 SGHRS, CDR2 YFSETQ. The CDR3 extends over 16 amino acids. J lost 0 bases, V lost 2 bases, and 7 bases had no gene match. The CDR3 reads CASSLAGTVLNTEAFF. CDR3 nucleotide sequence: TGCGCCAGCAGCTTAGCAGGGACAGTCCTGAACACTGAAGCTTTCTTT.

This clonotype was detected many times. V gene TRBV19 combines with J gene TRBJ2-7, with D perhaps matching TRBD1 (6 bases). CDR1 LNHDA and CDR2 SQIVND come from the germline V gene (reference sequence). Trimming took 2 bases from V and 0 from J, leaving 11 bases between them. The CDR3 sequence is 15 residues long. This CDR3 is CASSILQGPSYEQYF. CDR3 sequence (DNA): TGTGCCAGTAGTATATTACAGGGACCCTCCTACGAGCAGTACTTC.

Concerning this clonotype: Only one base separates this from a far larger clonotype, so it likely reflects a read error. The J gene is TRBJ2-7, the V gene TRBV27, with 7 bases identical to TRBD2. The end of the DNA fits TRBJ2-1 better, so the J call may be wrong. CDR3 length: 15 amino acids. Germline CDR1 reads MNHEY; CDR2 reads SMNVEV (reference sequence). The CDR3 DNA reads as TGTGCCAGCAGTTTAAGCGGGGTCACCTACAATGATCAGTTCTTC. This sequence encodes CASSLSGVTYNDQFF.

This clonotype was seen repeatedly, ten times or more. The chain employs TRBV6-5 and TRBJ2-7; TRBD1 agrees at 10 bases. V lost 0 bases, J lost 3 bases, and 5 bases stayed unmatched. The CDR3 is made up of 16 amino acids. CDR1 MNHEY and CDR2 SVGAGI come from the germline V gene. The CDR3, as DNA: TGTGCCAGCAGTTACTCGGGGACAGGGGTCTTCTACGAGCAGTACTTC. Translating gives CASSYSGTGVFYEQYF.

Concerning this clonotype: It differs at one base from a far larger clone, so likely a read error. The chain has TRBV6-1 and TRBJ2-7; perhaps TRBD1 as D (5 bases). Germline values: CDR1 MNHNS, CDR2 SASEGT. There are 13 residues in the CDR3. V was clipped by 5 bases and J by 6 bases, with 14 bases between them. CDR3 region: CASSYPTELEQYF. DNA for the CDR3: TGTGCCAGCAGTTACCCGACAGAGCTCGAGCAGTACTTC.

This clonotype was detected many times. CDR3 DNA: TGTGCCAGCAGTTCCCCTAACACCGGGGAGCTGTTTTTT. Encoded protein: CASSSPNTGELFF. The rearrangement uses TRBV7-3 and TRBJ2-2, with D hard to call. Germline V gene sequence: CDR1 SGHTA, CDR2 FQGTGA. CDR3 length equals 13 residues. The V and J ends lost 6 bases and 2 bases respectively, with 7 bases between them.

This clonotype appeared many times. The CDR3 sequence: CASSSQGRFYEQYF. For the CDR3, the DNA is TGCGCCAGCAGCTCCCAGGGACGGTTCTACGAGCAGTACTTC. V and J are TRBV5-1 and TRBJ2-7, with D tentatively TRBD1 or TRBD2 (5 bases each). V was shortened by 3 bases and J by 3 bases, with 13 bases between the two germline ends. CDR3 length equals 14 residues. Germline lookup yields CDR1 SGHRS and CDR2 YFSETQ.

This clonotype occurred many times. V is TRBV7-9 and J is TRBJ2-5, with D hard to call. V lost 2 bases and J lost 2, with 6 bases in between. Looked up from germline, CDR1 is SEHNR and CDR2 is FQNEAQ (reference sequence). The CDR3 has 13 residues. The CDR3 loop is CASSLRIQETQYF. The CDR3 nucleotides read TGTGCCAGCAGCTTACGGATACAAGAGACCCAGTACTTC. Full variable domain (rest looked up from reference TRBV7-9 and TRBJ2-5): DTGVSQNPRHKITKRGQNVTFRCDPISEHNRLYWYRQTLGQGPEFLTYFQNEAQLEKSRLLSDRFSAERPKGSFSTLEIQRTEQGDSAMYLCASSLRIQETQYFGPGTRLLVL.

This clonotype came up many times. This sequence joins TRBV5-1 and TRBJ1-2, with 7 bases that match TRBD1. The CDR3 spans 13 residues. CDR1 and CDR2 from the germline V gene are SGHRS and YFSETQ. V shed 4 bases, J shed 6 bases, and the junction held 6 bases outside the gene matches. CDR3 coding DNA: TGCGCCAGCAGCGTACAGGGGAACAATGGCTACACCTTC. Residues: CASSVQGNNGYTF.

This clonotype was recorded at least ten times. J is TRBJ1-4 and V is TRBV4-1; D uncertain. The CDR3 covers 14 residues. Trimming shortened V by 4 bases and J by 8 bases, and 14 bases separated the two germline ends. Germline V gives CDR1 MGHRA, CDR2 YSYEKL. In nucleotides, the CDR3 is TGCGCCAGCAGCCCCGGACGCAACAAGGAAAAACTGTTTTTT. This sequence encodes CASSPGRNKEKLFF.

Many counts were recorded for this clonotype. The gene calls are TRBV20-1 and TRBJ1-1, with 9 bases identical to TRBD1. The CDR3 has 12 amino acids. Trimming removed 6 bases from V and 10 bases from J; junction bases left unmatched: 9. Germline V gene data show CDR1 as DFQATT and CDR2 as SNEGSKA (reference sequence). The CDR3 DNA is TGCAGTGCCCCACGGACAGGGGACGGAGCTTTCTTT. Its translation: CSAPRTGDGAFF.

The rearrangement links TRBV20-1 to TRBJ1-1; D not certain. V gave up 2 bases and J gave up 11 bases, with 9 bases separating them. This CDR3 comprises 10 residues. Germline V lookup: CDR1 DFQATT, CDR2 SNEGSKA (reference sequence). The CDR3 DNA sequence: TGCAGTGCTAGATCTAATGGCGCTTTCTTT. Translation gives CSARSNGAFF.

This clonotype was observed many times. The genes are TRBV11-3 and TRBJ1-1; no reliable D call. Germline V gene data show CDR1 as SGHNT and CDR2 as YENEEA. V gave up 5 bases and J gave up 5 bases, with 15 bases separating them. The CDR3 runs to 14 residues. In nucleotides, the CDR3 is TGTGCCAGCAGCCCCTCAAGTTTTTGGACTGAAGCTTTCTTT. Translated, it gives CASSPSSFWTEAFF.

This clonotype is labeled large. The CDR3 loop is CASSGTSGTAGANVLTF. CDR3 nucleotide sequence: TGTGCCAGCAGTGGGACTAGCGGGACGGCTGGGGCCAACGTCCTGACTTTC. The chain is built from TRBV6-1 and TRBJ2-6; 12 bases line up with TRBD2. This CDR3 region has 17 residues. Per the germline V gene, CDR1 is MNHNS and CDR2 is SASEGT. V dropped 4 bases and J dropped 2; count of bases not matched to a gene: 3.

The V call is TRBV29-1, the J call TRBJ2-7; D uncertain. Trimming shortened V by 6 bases and J by 1 base, and 10 bases separated the two germline ends. Germline V gene lookup returns CDR1 SQVTM and CDR2 ANQGSEA. The CDR3 loop spans 12 amino acids. CDR3: CSVRLDSYEQYF. The CDR3 nucleotides read TGCAGCGTCAGGCTGGATTCCTACGAGCAGTACTTC.

This clonotype was recorded a few times. A much larger clonotype is one base distant, so this may be a read error. The genes are TRBV9 and TRBJ1-1; tentative D call: TRBD1 (5 bases). V was clipped by 4 bases and J by 1 base, with 20 bases between them. This CDR3 spans 17 amino acids. Germline V gives CDR1 SGDLS, CDR2 YYNGEE. The CDR3 DNA reads TGTGCCAGCAGCCGCCTGATTCAGGCACAGGAGAACACTGAAGCTTTCTTT. This gives the protein CASSRLIQAQENTEAFF.

This clonotype was counted many times. The chain combines TRBV19 with TRBJ1-2; unclear D gene. Germline V CDR1 and CDR2: LNHDA, SQIVND (reference sequence). Trimming took off 6 bases at V and 0 bases at J, with 11 bases between the two ends. This CDR3 region has 14 residues. For the CDR3, the DNA is TGTGCCAGTAGAGGCGGGAGGGCTAACTATGGCTACACCTTC. Its translation: CASRGGRANYGYTF.

This clonotype was seen at least ten times. This sequence joins TRBV29-1 and TRBJ2-1; TRBD1 matches 11 bases. V shed 5 bases, J shed 8 bases, and the junction held 8 bases outside the gene matches. The germline V gene has CDR1 SQVTM and CDR2 ANQGSEA. The CDR3 loop spans 14 amino acids. The CDR3 here is CSVPRDRGTDEQFF. In nucleotides, the CDR3 is TGCAGCGTTCCCCGGGACAGGGGGACCGATGAGCAGTTCTTC.

The J gene is TRBJ2-2, the V gene TRBV24-1; D might be TRBD2 (6 bases). The germline CDR1 and CDR2 sequences are KGHDR and SFDVKD. V was shortened by 9 bases and J by 1 base, with 11 bases between the two germline ends. The CDR3 runs to 14 residues. CDR3 sequence (DNA): TGTGCCACCCACGGGCGGGAGAACACCGGGGAGCTGTTTTTT. Amino acid sequence: CATHGRENTGELFF.

The chain has TRBV3-1 and TRBJ2-1; a possible D gene is TRBD2 (6 bases). CDR3 length: 17 residues. V lost 1 base and J lost 0, with 13 bases in between. The germline CDR1 and CDR2 sequences are LGHDT and YNNKEL (reference sequence). The CDR3 DNA sequence: TGTGCCAGCAGCCAAGTCCTCTCGCGGGACTCCTACAATGAGCAGTTCTTC. Its protein product is CASSQVLSRDSYNEQFF.